The 8 T cell receptor beta chains in this list originate from one sample, sequenced in a study of cytomegalovirus exposure and HLA in healthy donors. PCR was performed using 60 Vbeta and 13 Jbeta primers. TCRdb keeps only in-frame clones here, not all; method: immunoSEQ multiplex PCR. The sample contains around 110,000 clones, approximately 9.4% of which appear only once. Sequenced: PBMCs. The receptors shown here come from a young man in good health and CMV-seronegative.

This clone was picked up a small number of times. The chain combines TRBV2 with TRBJ1-1; 9 bases agree with TRBD1. CDR3 length equals 14 residues. Germline CDR1 and CDR2: SNHLY and FYNNEI. V dropped 6 bases and J dropped 5; count of bases not matched to a gene: 7. CDR3 residues: CASRLGQGYTEAFF. CDR3 in DNA: TGTGCCAGCAGGTTGGGACAGGGTTATACTGAAGCTTTCTTT.

The chain joins TRBV6-6 to TRBJ2-2, with 8 bases lining up with TRBD2. V trimming: 6 bases; J trimming: 4 bases; junction bases outside the gene matches: 10. This CDR3 contains 16 residues. The V gene's germline CDR1 is MNHNY and CDR2 SVGAGI (reference sequence). The CDR3, as DNA: TGTGCCAGCAGGTCGGGGGGGCAAGGTACCACCGGGGAGCTGTTTTTT. Amino acid sequence: CASRSGGQGTTGELFF.

This clone has just a few counts. This chain links TRBV6-5 with TRBJ2-4; 9 positions match TRBD1. The CDR3 extends over 14 amino acids. Germline V gives CDR1 MNHEY, CDR2 SVGAGI. V trimming: 6 bases; J trimming: 4 bases; junction bases outside the gene matches: 4. The CDR3 protein is CASRGGQGKNIQYF. The CDR3 DNA is TGTGCCAGCAGGGGGGGACAGGGTAAAAACATTCAGTACTTC.

CDR3 sequence reads: CASSPQDRVETQYF. CDR3 DNA: TGTGCCAGCAGCCCTCAGGACAGGGTGGAGACCCAGTACTTC. The rearrangement uses TRBV13 and TRBJ2-5, with TRBD1 matching over 8 bases. CDR3 length: 14 amino acids. Germline-derived CDR1 and CDR2 are PRHDT and FYEKMQ (reference sequence). V lost 5 bases, J lost 5 bases, and 7 bases stayed unmatched.

This sequence joins TRBV5-1 and TRBJ1-4, with D possibly TRBD1 on 5 matching bases. Trimming removed 0 bases at V and 8 bases at J, with 20 bases between. Germline V gene data show CDR1 as SGHRS and CDR2 as YFSETQ. The CDR3 is 17 amino acids. The CDR3 loop reads CASSLARQTAVEEKLFF. CDR3 DNA: TGCGCCAGCAGCTTGGCGAGACAGACCGCCGTGGAGGAAAAACTGTTTTTT.

This clone came up a few times. The V gene is TRBV6-1, the J gene TRBJ2-5; 11 bases are a match to TRBD1. The J segment lost 6 bases and the V segment lost 7 bases, leaving 4 bases of the junction unmatched. Per germline, CDR1 MNHNS and CDR2 SASEGT. The length of the CDR3 is 13 residues. The CDR3 is CASTGQGAKTQYF. Written as DNA, the CDR3 is TGTGCCAGCACAGGACAGGGGGCGAAGACCCAGTACTTC.

In this sample, this clone turned up a few times. The rearrangement links TRBV30 to TRBJ1-1, with a tentative D call TRBD1 (6 bases). The CDR3 is 13 amino acids. The V end lost 3 bases, the J end lost 3 bases, and 11 bases lay between the germline ends. Looked up from germline, CDR1 is GTSNPN and CDR2 is SVGIG (reference sequence). CDR3 sequence: CAWRAGVDTEAFF. DNA for the CDR3: TGTGCCTGGAGGGCAGGGGTTGACACTGAAGCTTTCTTT. Variable domain in full (rest from reference TRBV30 and TRBJ1-1): SQTIHQWPATLVQPVGSPLSLECTVEGTSNPNLYWYRQAAGRGLQLLFYSVGIGQISSEVPQNLSASRPQDRQFILSSKKLLLSDSGFYLCAWRAGVDTEAFFGQGTRLTVV.

The gene calls are TRBV30 and TRBJ1-1, with D unclear. This CDR3 is built from 10 residues. V was trimmed by 6 bases and J by 1 base, leaving 3 bases between them. Germline CDR1 GTSNPN, CDR2 SVGIG (reference sequence). The CDR3 sequence: CACRNTEAFF. The CDR3 DNA reads TGTGCCTGCCGGAACACTGAAGCTTTCTTT.